One and the same sample provided the 24 T cell receptor beta chains below, sequenced in a study of tumor-infiltrating lymphocytes in primary liver carcinoma. Total RNA amounting to around 450 ng was the source from which TCR beta cDNA was made with a constant-region primer. The TCR beta library was amplified through three nested multiplex PCR rounds in a modified ARM-PCR procedure. Each of the first two PCR rounds ran nine to ten cycles with TRBV1-TRBV30 forward and C-beta reverse primers. Using its own MiXCR run on the multiplex PCR reads, TCRdb lists one record per CDR3 protein. The sample shows approximately 110,000 distinct CDR3 sequences, 60% to 70% of them seen only once. Co-extraction of RNA and DNA was performed on roughly 20-33 mg of unsorted bulk tissue. Specimen: liver tumor tissue from sampling region 1. The subset is: tumor region T1, superior pole. All receptors derive from a woman in her sixties or seventies with primary liver carcinoma and hepatitis B virus infection.

This clonotype was counted once. A much larger clonotype is one base distant, so this may be a read error. CDR3: CASSASGAVWETQYF. DNA for the CDR3: TGTGCCAGCAGTGCCTCAGGGGCAGTTTGGGAGACCCAGTACTTC. The V gene is TRBV28, the J gene TRBJ2-5, with a weak D call TRBD1 (6 bases). CDR1 and CDR2 from the germline V gene are MDHEN and SYDVKM. Trimming pared 5 bases from V and 5 bases from J, leaving 18 bases between. This CDR3 comprises 15 residues.

Worth noting for this clonotype: Relative to the germline gene, one junction end is altered; a read error may explain this. The chain is built from TRBV11-2 and TRBJ2-4; tentatively, D is TRBD2 (6 bases). The CDR3 has 17 residues. The germline CDR1 and CDR2 sequences are SGHAT and FQNNGV. As DNA, the CDR3 is TGTGTCAGCAGCTTATCTACCGGGGACTTAGCCAAAAACACTCAGTACTTC. Its protein is CVSSLSTGDLAKNTQYF.

This clonotype was recorded once. At one end the junction does not follow the germline gene, possibly because of a read error. This chain connects TRBV6-1 to TRBJ2-7; TRBD2 matches at 12 bases. Per germline, CDR1 MNHNS and CDR2 SASEGT. The CDR3 is 17 amino acids. For the CDR3, the DNA is TGTGCCAGCAGTGAAAGAGCTCCTAGCGGGGGGGTTACCGAGCAGTATTTC. As protein: CASSERAPSGGVTEQYF.

The chain employs TRBV5-1 and TRBJ2-7; 9 bases match TRBD1. The J segment lost 9 bases and the V segment lost 0 bases, leaving 10 bases of the junction unmatched. This CDR3 is built from 15 residues. The V gene's germline CDR1 is SGHRS and CDR2 YFSETQ. The CDR3 region is CASSLVVQGARGQYF. CDR3 DNA: TGCGCCAGCAGCTTGGTAGTACAGGGGGCGCGAGGGCAGTACTTC.

The chain recombines TRBV11-2 with TRBJ1-1; the D is unclear. This CDR3 is built from 13 residues. Trimming took off 11 bases at V and 0 bases at J, with 13 bases between the two ends. Germline V gene sequence: CDR1 SGHAT, CDR2 FQNNGV. The CDR3 loop is CAGSPRMNTEAFF. DNA of the CDR3: TGTGCCGGTAGCCCTAGAATGAACACTGAAGCTTTCTTT.

Notes on this clonotype: Its ends do not fully match the called genes, so a read error is possible. The V call is TRBV12-5, the J call TRBJ1-3; no clear D. CDR1 is LGHNT, CDR2 FRNRAP, per germline. The CDR3 has 15 residues. The CDR3 protein is CVSGEDGGSGNTIYF. In nucleotides, the CDR3 is TGTGTTAGTGGCGAGGACGGTGGCTCTGGAAACACCATATATTTT.

As regards this clonotype: The junction does not match germline at one end; this may be a read error. The V and J genes are TRBV5-4 and TRBJ2-1, with 10 bases fitting TRBD2. The germline V gene has CDR1 SGHNT and CDR2 YYREEE (reference sequence). The CDR3 is 16 residues long. The CDR3 region has the DNA TGTGCCAGCAGCCCCCCTCGGAGCGGGAGGGTCAACGAGCAGCTCTTC. Amino acid sequence: CASSPPRSGRVNEQLF.

Comments on this clonotype: Since a much larger clone is just one base distant, this may be a read error. This chain uses TRBV6-5 with TRBJ2-2; the D is unclear. Trimming stripped 4 bases from V and 4 bases from J, with 16 bases between. CDR1 is MNHEY and CDR2 is SVGAGI in the germline V gene. The CDR3 extends over 16 amino acids. Here the CDR3 DNA reads TGTGCCAGCAGTTGCTCGAACTCCCCGGGCACCGGGGAGCTGTTTTTT. Encoded protein: CASSCSNSPGTGELFF.

The gene calls are TRBV7-3 and TRBJ2-1; TRBD2 agrees at 13 bases. CDR1 is SGHTA and CDR2 is FQGTGA in the germline V gene. After removal of 2 bases from V and 10 bases from J, the junction contained 8 bases not matched to a gene. The CDR3 covers 16 residues. In DNA form, the CDR3 reads TGTGCCAGCAGCTTAGATAGACCGGGACTAGCGGGAGAGCAGTTCTTC. Protein product: CASSLDRPGLAGEQFF. Full variable domain (missing parts from reference TRBV7-3 and TRBJ2-1): GAGVSQTPSNKVTEKGKYVELRCDPISGHTALYWYRQSLGQGPEFLIYFQGTGAADDSGLPNDRFFAVRPEGSVSTLKIQRTERGDSAVYLCASSLDRPGLAGEQFFGPGTRLTVL.

As to this clonotype: This may stem from a read error, because a much larger clone lies one nucleotide away. CDR3 protein: CASSQATGLAGELLF. In DNA, the CDR3 is TGCGCCAGCAGCCAAGCCACAGGGTTGGCCGGGGAGCTGCTTTTT. The chain is built from TRBV4-1 and TRBJ2-2, with a tentative D call TRBD1 (6 bases). There are 15 residues in the CDR3. The germline CDR1 and CDR2 sequences are MGHRA and YSYEKL.

Notes on this clonotype: At one of its ends the junction is not consistent with the germline gene, which may arise from a read error. V and J are TRBV11-2 and TRBJ2-2; D is perhaps TRBD1 or TRBD2 (5 bases each). The germline V gene has CDR1 SGHAT and CDR2 FQNNGV. This CDR3 region has 15 residues. The CDR3 DNA reads TGTGTCAGCAGCTGGGGACCAGCGGACACCGGGGAGCTGTTTTTT. It is translated as CVSSWGPADTGELFF.

The rearrangement uses TRBV28 and TRBJ2-5; no clear D. The CDR3 runs to 18 residues. V was pared by 3 bases and J by 2 bases, with 22 bases between. Germline V gene data show CDR1 as MDHEN and CDR2 as SYDVKM. CDR3 loop: CASSFRFGPKVGQETQYF. For the CDR3, the DNA is TGTGCCAGCAGTTTTAGGTTCGGGCCCAAGGTGGGGCAAGAGACCCAGTACTTC.

Concerning this clonotype: A read error may account for a junction end that differs from germline. This chain links TRBV28 with TRBJ1-1; tentatively, D is TRBD1 (5 bases). The CDR3 consists of 15 residues. In germline, CDR1 is MDHEN, CDR2 SYDVKM. CDR3 bases: TGTGCCAGCGGGGCGTCGCTCGGCCAGGGCACTGGAGCTTCCTTT. It specifies CASGASLGQGTGASF.

On this clonotype itself: One end of the junction fails to match germline, which may point to a read error. The V gene is TRBV19, the J gene TRBJ1-2; D unclear. Per the germline V gene, CDR1 is LNHDA and CDR2 is SQIVND (reference sequence). There are 11 residues in the CDR3. CDR3 nucleotides: TGTGCCGGTAGTATCGGGGAAGGCTACACCTTC. This translates into CAGSIGEGYTF.

A remark on this clonotype: At one end, the junction sequence differs from germline, possibly due to a read error. The V and J genes are TRBV29-1 and TRBJ1-1; unclear D gene. This CDR3 is built from 13 residues. Germline V gene data show CDR1 as SQVTM and CDR2 as ANQGSEA. CDR3 coding DNA: TGCAGCGCCCAGTATGGTCAGAACAGTGAAGCCTTCTTT. It specifies CSAQYGQNSEAFF. Filled out from reference TRBV29-1 and TRBJ1-1, the complete variable domain reads SAVISQKPSRDICQRGTSLTIQCQVDSQVTMMFWYRQQPGQSLTLIATANQGSEATYESGFVIDKFPISRPNLTFSTLTVSNMSPEDSSIYLCSAQYGQNSEAFFGQGTRLTVV.

This clonotype was counted ten times or more. The rearrangement links TRBV4-2 to TRBJ1-1; TRBD1 matches at 10 bases. The V and J ends lost 4 bases and 0 bases, in that order; junction bases with no gene match: 5. This CDR3 region has 16 residues. Germline V lookup: CDR1 LGHNA, CDR2 YNFKEQ. For the CDR3, the DNA is TGTGCCAGCAGCCCGGGACAGGGGAACCTGAACACTGAAGCTTTCTTT. It translates to CASSPGQGNLNTEAFF.

In this sample, this clonotype turned up a few times. The chain is built from TRBV28 and TRBJ2-7; TRBD2 aligns across 10 bases. J was trimmed by 1 base and V by 3 bases; bases with no gene match: 18. This CDR3 spans 20 amino acids. Germline CDR1 reads MDHEN; CDR2 reads SYDVKM. In DNA, the CDR3 is TGTGCCAGCAGTTTGGGAGCGGGGGGGTCCCTACGGGGATCGTCCTACGAGCAGTACTTC. Translating gives CASSLGAGGSLRGSSYEQYF.

This clonotype has at least ten counts. This sequence joins TRBV12-3 or TRBV12-4 and TRBJ2-7, with D maybe TRBD2 (5 bases). The CDR3 extends over 14 amino acids. Deletions cut 3 bases from V and 3 bases from J, with 12 bases between. The CDR3, as DNA: TGTGCCAGCAGTTTCCGGGGTACTGGCTACGAGCAGTACTTC. It is translated as CASSFRGTGYEQYF.

In regard to this clonotype: This may come from a read error, since a much larger clone is one base off. The CDR3 carries no conserved terminal phenylalanine or tryptophan, so it likely arises from a read error. V and J are TRBV6-5 and TRBJ1-2; no clear D. Per germline, CDR1 MNHEY and CDR2 SVGAGI. The CDR3 runs 14 residues. V gave up 7 bases and J gave up 0 bases, with 12 bases separating them. DNA of the CDR3: TGTGCCAGCAATCGACGCGCCTCTAACTATGGCTACACCTTA. Translated: CASNRRASNYGYTL.

This clonotype was detected ten times or more. The chain combines TRBV12-3 or TRBV12-4 with TRBJ2-7; the D gene is possibly TRBD1 (5 bases). The CDR3 totals 13 residues. V was shortened by 2 bases and J by 9 bases, with 14 bases between the two germline ends. CDR3 loop: CASSLTQRGGQYF. CDR3 nucleotide sequence: TGTGCCAGCAGTTTAACTCAAAGGGGCGGGCAGTACTTC.

Of note for this clonotype: The junction differs from germline at one of its ends, possibly a read error. The chain links TRBV6-5 to TRBJ2-2, with D possibly being TRBD2 (6 bases). Germline CDR1 MNHEY, CDR2 SVGAGI. CDR3 length: 18 residues. The CDR3 region is CASSYSIRDGRNTWELYF. The DNA of the CDR3 is TGTGCCAGCAGTTACTCGATTCGGGACGGGAGAAACACCTGGGAGCTGTATTTT.

The chain recombines TRBV7-3 with TRBJ2-1, with unresolved D. Germline V CDR1 and CDR2: SGHTA, FQGTGA. V lost 1 base and J 8 bases, leaving 9 bases between the germline ends. CDR3 length: 13 residues. CDR3 nucleotide sequence: TGTGCCAGCAGCTTAAGCGGTTTGGATGAGCAGTTCTTC. Translated: CASSLSGLDEQFF.

Note on this clonotype: Its ends do not fully match the called genes, so a read error is possible. V gene TRBV11-2 combines with J gene TRBJ1-1; TRBD1 is a possible D gene (5 bases). The CDR3 runs to 15 residues. Germline V gene lookup returns CDR1 SGHAT and CDR2 FQNNGV. The CDR3 DNA reads as TGTGCCAGGAGTTTCGAAGGGGCCCTAAACATTGAAGCTTTCTTT. Protein product: CARSFEGALNIEAFF.

This clonotype was detected a few times. This sequence joins TRBV7-9 and TRBJ2-3; 12 bases map to TRBD2. Trimming removed 7 bases from V and 3 bases from J; junction bases left unmatched: 5. There are 15 residues in the CDR3. CDR1 is SEHNR and CDR2 is FQNEAQ in the germline V gene (reference sequence). This CDR3 reads CASTLTSGRTDTQYF. As DNA, the CDR3 is TGTGCCAGCACGCTGACTAGCGGGAGAACAGATACGCAGTATTTT.